One sample yielded the 23 T cell receptor beta chains listed below, sequenced in a study of blood T cells in healthy people across ages. A second roughly 6 to 12 cycle PCR used barcoded and J-beta primers. TCRdb analysed the 5' RACE reads with MiXCR anew, one entry per CDR3 protein. The sample consists of more than 1,400,000 distinct CDR3 sequences, around 42% of them appearing once. Sequencing was done on a sample of blood. These TCRs come from a woman under 30 in good health.

In this sample, this clonotype turned up many times. The chain couples TRBV7-2 to TRBJ2-1, with 12 bases identical to TRBD2. The CDR3 is made up of 18 amino acids. Germline trimming cut 2 bases from V and 0 bases from J; bases unmatched to any gene: 5. Germline CDR1 is SGHTA and CDR2 is FQGNSA. CDR3 nucleotide sequence: TGTGCCAGCAGCTTAACTAGCGGGGGGCTGAGCTCCTACAATGAGCAGTTCTTC. It codes for CASSLTSGGLSSYNEQFF.

This clonotype has just a few counts. V and J are TRBV18 and TRBJ1-1; D is uncertain. Germline V gene sequence: CDR1 KGHSH, CDR2 LQKENI. The CDR3 sequence is 13 residues long. Deletions cut 5 bases from V and 1 base from J, with 8 bases between. Here the CDR3 reads CASSATQNTEAFF. CDR3 in DNA: TGTGCCAGCTCAGCCACCCAGAACACTGAAGCTTTCTTT.

The chain couples TRBV20-1 to TRBJ2-1, with 11 bases aligning to TRBD2. The CDR3 contains 15 residues. The V gene end was trimmed by 3 bases and the J gene end by 3 bases; junction bases not matched to a gene: 4. Germline CDR1 and CDR2: DFQATT and SNEGSKA (reference sequence). The DNA for the CDR3 is TGCAGTGCTAGTGGGGGGACTAGCGGCTACAATGAGCAGTTCTTC. Protein product: CSASGGTSGYNEQFF.

This chain links TRBV24-1 with TRBJ2-1, with D uncertain. The V end was cut by 5 bases, the J end by 6 bases, with 13 bases between. The CDR3 runs 14 residues. Germline assignment: CDR1 KGHDR and CDR2 SFDVKD. In nucleotides, the CDR3 is TGTGCCACCAGTGTTTCTCCCTTGGTCAATGAGCAGTTCTTC. Its translation is CATSVSPLVNEQFF.

The chain couples TRBV20-1 to TRBJ1-6; 7 bases line up with TRBD1. This CDR3 is built from 18 residues. Germline CDR1 reads DFQATT; CDR2 reads SNEGSKA (reference sequence). The junction had 19 bases not matched to a gene; V was cut back by 1 base and J by 10 bases. The CDR3 nucleotides read TGCAGTGCTAGAGGGGCCCGGAAAAGCGGGACAGAAGGATCACCCCTCCACTTT. It specifies CSARGARKSGTEGSPLHF.

This clonotype occurred a few times. The rearrangement joins TRBV4-1 to TRBJ2-1, with D perhaps TRBD1 (6 bases). The CDR3 consists of 15 residues. The germline V and J ends were trimmed by 4 bases and 9 bases, with 19 bases remaining between them. Germline-derived CDR1 and CDR2 are MGHRA and YSYEKL. CDR3 nucleotide sequence: TGCGCCAGCAGCCTTGAGGACAGCACCCAGAGTGAGCAGTTCTTC. Protein sequence: CASSLEDSTQSEQFF.

This chain links TRBV7-3 with TRBJ1-1; perhaps TRBD1 as D (5 bases). The CDR3 has 13 amino acids. V was clipped by 5 bases and J by 6 bases, with 13 bases between them. CDR1 SGHTA and CDR2 FQGTGA come from the germline V gene. CDR3 sequence reads: CASSRGGKAEAFF. CDR3 DNA: TGTGCCAGCAGCCGGGGGGGAAAGGCTGAAGCTTTCTTT.

The chain carries TRBV11-2 and TRBJ1-2, with a tentative D call TRBD1 (5 bases). V was shortened by 7 bases and J by 4 bases, with 16 bases between the two germline ends. CDR3 length: 14 residues. CDR1 is SGHAT and CDR2 is FQNNGV in the germline V gene. The CDR3 DNA follows: TGTGCCAGCACCCACCCGGGGGGAGCCTATGGCTACACCTTC. Translated, it gives CASTHPGGAYGYTF.

This clonotype was seen a handful of times. This chain links TRBV3-1 with TRBJ2-1; the D gene is possibly TRBD1 (5 bases). Deletions cut 1 base from V and 4 bases from J, with 11 bases between. Per the germline V gene, CDR1 is LGHDT and CDR2 is YNNKEL (reference sequence). CDR3 length: 15 residues. The CDR3 reads CASSQAPGLYNEQFF. Here the CDR3 DNA reads TGTGCCAGCAGCCAAGCTCCAGGGCTATACAATGAGCAGTTCTTC.

This rearrangement joins TRBV5-1 to TRBJ1-2, with D possibly being TRBD1 (6 bases). The germline V and J ends were trimmed by 5 bases and 4 bases, with 15 bases remaining between them. Germline lookup yields CDR1 SGHRS and CDR2 YFSETQ. CDR3 size: 14 residues. CDR3 in amino acids: CASSIPDRAYGYTF. In DNA, the CDR3 is TGCGCCAGCAGTATACCGGACAGAGCCTATGGCTACACCTTC.

The chain employs TRBV2 and TRBJ2-4; the D gene is possibly TRBD2 (6 bases). The J call could be wrong; TRBJ2-7 is a better fit for the DNA end. The CDR3 is 11 amino acids. Germline V gene data show CDR1 as SNHLY and CDR2 as FYNNEI. CDR3 protein: CARMRGYEQYF. CDR3 nucleotides: TGTGCCAGGATGCGGGGTTACGAGCAGTACTTC.

The gene calls are TRBV6-1 and TRBJ1-6; 8 nucleotides match TRBD1. The ends lost 9 bases at V and 2 bases at J; junction bases unmatched: 9. Germline V gene lookup returns CDR1 MNHNS and CDR2 SASEGT. The CDR3 sequence is 16 residues long. CDR3: CASMDRVAAYNSPLHF. For the CDR3, the DNA is TGTGCCAGTATGGACAGGGTGGCCGCCTATAATTCACCCCTCCACTTT.

The chain employs TRBV4-1 and TRBJ1-5; TRBD1 is a possible D gene (6 bases). Trimming shortened V by 1 base and J by 6 bases, and 16 bases separated the two germline ends. CDR3 length: 16 amino acids. Germline values: CDR1 MGHRA, CDR2 YSYEKL. The CDR3 reads CASSQGYRTARQPQHF. The CDR3 DNA reads as TGCGCCAGCAGCCAAGGCTATAGGACAGCGCGTCAGCCCCAGCATTTT.

This clonotype was picked up a small number of times. This sequence joins TRBV3-1 and TRBJ2-7; D perhaps matches TRBD2 (5 bases). Germline V lookup: CDR1 LGHDT, CDR2 YNNKEL (reference sequence). V lost 6 bases and J lost 4, with 19 bases in between. CDR3 size: 15 residues. The DNA of the CDR3 is TGTGCCAGCAGTACAAGGACTGGGTTAGGTTACGAGCAGTACTTC. Translated, it gives CASSTRTGLGYEQYF.

This sequence joins TRBV13 and TRBJ1-1, with D hard to call. Germline values: CDR1 PRHDT, CDR2 FYEKMQ (reference sequence). V dropped 7 bases and J dropped 0 bases, with 12 bases sitting between them. The CDR3 has 14 residues. CDR3: CASNSGRLNTEAFF. For the CDR3, the DNA is TGTGCCAGCAACTCCGGGCGGCTGAACACTGAAGCTTTCTTT.

This chain links TRBV6-6 with TRBJ2-1; D unresolved. CDR1 is MNHNY, CDR2 SVGAGI, per germline (reference sequence). Trimming left V 7 bases short and J 6 bases short, with 7 bases between. CDR3 length: 11 residues. The CDR3 DNA follows: TGTGCCAGCACCGGAGTCAATGAGCAGTTCTTC. Translation gives CASTGVNEQFF.

The chain couples TRBV20-1 to TRBJ1-1, with a possible D match to TRBD1 (5 bases). The germline gives CDR1 DFQATT, CDR2 SNEGSKA (reference sequence). With 3 bases removed from V and 7 bases from J, the gap between germline ends came to 18 bases. The CDR3 runs to 14 residues. CDR3: CSARGPGTAREAFF. In DNA, the CDR3 is TGCAGTGCTAGGGGCCCCGGGACCGCGCGTGAAGCTTTCTTT.

As to this clonotype: A much larger clone differs from this one at a single base, so this may be a read error. The genes are TRBV3-1 and TRBJ2-5, with TRBD2 matching over 11 bases. The V gene's germline CDR1 is LGHDT and CDR2 YNNKEL (reference sequence). CDR3 length: 15 amino acids. The V and J ends lost 8 bases and 11 bases, in that order; junction bases with no gene match: 16. Here the CDR3 reads CASARGTSGGNEQYF. CDR3 DNA sequence: TGTGCCAGCGCCAGGGGCACTAGCGGGGGCAATGAGCAGTACTTC.

V gene TRBV3-1 combines with J gene TRBJ1-1, with 8 bases that match TRBD1. Germline lookup yields CDR1 LGHDT and CDR2 YNNKEL (reference sequence). This CDR3 has 14 residues. V dropped 0 bases and J dropped 8; count of bases not matched to a gene: 5. The CDR3 spells CASSQENRGGEAFF. Written as DNA, the CDR3 is TGTGCCAGCAGCCAAGAAAACAGGGGGGGGGAAGCTTTCTTT.

This clonotype has a handful of counts. The genes are TRBV28 and TRBJ2-3; tentatively, D is TRBD1 (5 bases). CDR1 and CDR2 from the germline V gene are MDHEN and SYDVKM. Trimming shortened V by 6 bases and J by 3 bases, and 16 bases separated the two germline ends. This CDR3 has 15 residues. The CDR3 protein is CASSLEGVGTDTQYF. CDR3 in DNA: TGTGCCAGCAGCCTGGAAGGGGTTGGGACAGATACGCAGTATTTT.

The rearrangement joins TRBV5-1 to TRBJ2-6; TRBD2 is a possible D gene (5 bases). The CDR3 loop spans 19 amino acids. Trimming left V 5 bases short and J 0 bases short, with 21 bases between. The germline V gene encodes CDR1 SGHRS and CDR2 YFSETQ. In DNA, the CDR3 is TGCGCCAGCAGGGAACTAGGTGGCTATAGGAGCTCTGGGGCCAACGTCCTGACTTTC. It specifies CASRELGGYRSSGANVLTF.

This clonotype was found a few times. J is TRBJ2-1 and V is TRBV12-3 or TRBV12-4, with 8 bases lining up with TRBD2. Trimming removed 3 bases from V and 9 bases from J; junction bases left unmatched: 10. The CDR3 spans 15 residues. The CDR3 protein is CASSFQGAGAGEQFF. The DNA of the CDR3 is TGTGCCAGCAGTTTTCAGGGAGCGGGAGCTGGTGAGCAGTTCTTC.

The chain recombines TRBV5-1 with TRBJ2-5, with D perhaps matching TRBD2 (5 bases). Germline CDR1 is SGHRS and CDR2 is YFSETQ. This CDR3 spans 13 amino acids. Trimming removed 3 bases at V and 2 bases at J, with 8 bases between. CDR3 nucleotide sequence: TGCGCCAGCAGCTCCCCGGGACAAGAGACCCAGTACTTC. Translation gives CASSSPGQETQYF.